This T cell receptor beta chain comes out of a study of T cells after yellow fever vaccination. Study-wide context: SMART-Seq v4 Ultra Low Input prepared the low-cell-number fractions. Study-level points and caveats: In post-booster samples, most primary-vaccination clones reappeared (about 96% CD4, over 70% CD8). Of the clonotypes, a small share occurred in both CD4 and CD8 compartments.

This clonotype was observed at least ten times. Antigen unknown. V gave up 6 bases and J gave up 10 bases; unmatched junction bases: 8. The CDR3 is 13 amino acids. The V gene's germline CDR1 is SQVTM and CDR2 ANQGSEA. Template switching by 5'RACE produced TCR cDNA, adding a universal primer site and UMIs. TCRdb re-analysed the 5' RACE reads in MiXCR, keeping a single row per CDR3 protein. The sample lists around 160,000 distinct CDR3 sequences; about 7% were seen once. Sample: CD4+ T cells sorted from PBMCs, taken 5 days after the first yellow fever vaccination. The rearrangement joins TRBV29-1 to TRBJ1-6, with 8 nucleotides matching TRBD1. The receptor's source is a young man who received the YFV17D yellow fever vaccine. CDR3 amino acids: CSVQTGGGSPLHF. Here the CDR3 DNA reads TGCAGCGTACAAACAGGGGGAGGCTCACCCCTCCACTTT. Together with reference TRBV29-1 and TRBJ1-6, the CDR3 gives the full variable domain: SAVISQKPSRDICQRGTSLTIQCQVDSQVTMMFWYRQQPGQSLTLIATANQGSEATYESGFVIDKFPISRPNLTFSTLTVSNMSPEDSSIYLCSVQTGGGSPLHFGNGTRLTVT.